The present entry profiles one T cell receptor (beta chain) with its context. The source of the sample is a study of blood T cell repertoires in COVID-19. In the study overall: Specimens from acute and convalescent COVID-19 originated in the United States, Italy and Spain. From T cells, B-cell-depleted T cells, or PBMCs came the material, which was cDNA or gDNA.

As originally analysed: Reference gene primers were amplified, and this amplification served to estimate nucleated cell counts. Libraries were prepared by immunoSEQ multiplex PCR; TCRdb keeps only in-frame clonotypes and omits some of them. For V, J and clone size, that table is used; D and trimming come from the DNA. The sample yields fewer than 150,000 clones, roughly four fifths seen once. The CDR3 is 15 residues long. V was trimmed by 0 bases and J by 9 bases, leaving 13 bases between them. CDR1 is SGHRS and CDR2 is YFSETQ in the germline V gene. Sequenced material: peripheral blood. The chain carries TRBV5-1 and TRBJ1-6; unclear D gene. The TCR comes from a woman aged 80 or over in a cohort sampled during active or convalescent COVID-19. The CDR3 DNA is TGCGCCAGCAGCTTGGTGTCGGAGGTAGTTTCACCCCTCCACTTT. Its translation: CASSLVSEVVSPLHF.